Listed below are T cell receptor beta chains from one sample, sequenced in a study of T-cell reconstitution after alpha-beta-depleted transplantation in children. MiXCR, run by TCRdb on the PCR reads, gives a single entry per CDR3 protein. Among 500,000 to 600,000 distinct CDR3 sequences listed, 25% to 30% were seen once. Material: PBMCs, obtained before TCRalphabeta/CD19-depleted stem cell transplant. These receptors were collected from a boy under two years old with Wiskott-Aldrich syndrome, due to receive a stem cell transplant. Each CDR3 is given with its conserved first and last residue. The order of the fields is CDR3 DNA, CDR3 protein, clone size, J gene, V gene, D gene. A D gene is named only where the DNA matches it firmly. Size tells how often a clone was seen (once, few, many) or the class of an expanded clone, and some rows leave it out.

CDR3nt: TGTGCCATCAGTGTCGGAGGGGGGGAAGCTTTCTTT
CDR3aa: CAISVGGGEAFF
abundance: -
j_gene: TRBJ1-1
v_gene: TRBV10-3
d_gene: -

CDR3nt: TGCGCCAGCAGCTTGGAAGGGACAGGGGGCAACGAGCAGTACTTC
CDR3aa: CASSLEGTGGNEQYF
abundance: -
j_gene: TRBJ2-7
v_gene: TRBV5-1
d_gene: TRBD1

CDR3nt: TGCGCCAGCAGCCAAGTGGGACTAGCGGGAGAGACCCAGTACTTC
CDR3aa: CASSQVGLAGETQYF
abundance: -
j_gene: TRBJ2-5
v_gene: TRBV4-1
d_gene: TRBD2

CDR3nt: TGTGCCAGCAGTTTGGGACTAGCGGGAGGGCCTAGCTATACGCAGTATTTT
CDR3aa: CASSLGLAGGPSYTQYF
abundance: -
j_gene: TRBJ2-3
v_gene: TRBV12-3/TRBV12-4
d_gene: TRBD2

CDR3nt: TGCAGTGCTAGAGACAGGGGCAAGGGCCCTTATGGCTACACCTTC
CDR3aa: CSARDRGKGPYGYTF
abundance: -
j_gene: TRBJ1-2
v_gene: TRBV20-1
d_gene: -

CDR3nt: TGCGCCAGCAGCGGCCCGGACAGGGGGCAACAGTACTTC
CDR3aa: CASSGPDRGQQYF
abundance: -
j_gene: TRBJ2-7
v_gene: TRBV5-1
d_gene: TRBD1

CDR3nt: TGCAGTGCCGGAGAGTATGGCTACACCTTC
CDR3aa: CSAGEYGYTF
abundance: once
j_gene: TRBJ1-2
v_gene: TRBV20-1
d_gene: -

CDR3nt: TGCGCCAGCAGCTTCGGAGACATCACAGATACGCAGTATTTT
CDR3aa: CASSFGDITDTQYF
abundance: few
j_gene: TRBJ2-3
v_gene: TRBV5-1
d_gene: -

CDR3nt: TGTGCCAGCAGCGCTCTAAGTAGGGAGTCGGAGACTGAAGCTTTCTTT
CDR3aa: CASSALSRESETEAFF
abundance: -
j_gene: TRBJ1-1
v_gene: TRBV5-6
d_gene: -

CDR3nt: TGTGCCAGCAGCCCCCCTCGTCGGGCGGGGAAAGAGACCCAGTACTTC
CDR3aa: CASSPPRRAGKETQYF
abundance: -
j_gene: TRBJ2-5
v_gene: TRBV7-9
d_gene: -

CDR3nt: TGTGCCAGCAGCTTAGGTCCCAACCCCAACTTC
CDR3aa: CASSLGPNPNF
abundance: many
j_gene: TRBJ2-5
v_gene: TRBV7-6
d_gene: -

CDR3nt: TGTGCCAGCAGTTCCCAGGGGGTGAGCGGGAGTCCGGATGAGCAGTTCTTC
CDR3aa: CASSSQGVSGSPDEQFF
abundance: -
j_gene: TRBJ2-1
v_gene: TRBV6-5
d_gene: -

CDR3nt: TGTGCCAGCAGCCGCACAACTAGTGGCTACACCTTC
CDR3aa: CASSRTTSGYTF
abundance: -
j_gene: TRBJ1-2
v_gene: TRBV12-3/TRBV12-4
d_gene: -

CDR3nt: TGCGCCAGCAGCTTGGCCGGGACAGGGGTCTACAATGAGCAGTTCTTC
CDR3aa: CASSLAGTGVYNEQFF
abundance: few
j_gene: TRBJ2-1
v_gene: TRBV5-1
d_gene: TRBD1

CDR3nt: TGTGCCATCAGTGAAAGTCTAGCGGGAGGGCCAGATACGCAGTATTTT
CDR3aa: CAISESLAGGPDTQYF
abundance: few
j_gene: TRBJ2-3
v_gene: TRBV10-3
d_gene: TRBD2

CDR3nt: TGCGCCAGCAGCCCCGTCCCGGGACTAGCGAGTAATGAGCAGTTCTTC
CDR3aa: CASSPVPGLASNEQFF
abundance: few
j_gene: TRBJ2-1
v_gene: TRBV4-1
d_gene: TRBD2

CDR3nt: TGTGCCAGCAGTTACGGGCGGGAGGGCCTCAATGAGCAGTTCTTC
CDR3aa: CASSYGREGLNEQFF
abundance: few
j_gene: TRBJ2-1
v_gene: TRBV6-5
d_gene: TRBD2

CDR3nt: TGTGCCAGCAGTTACTCGGTGGGACTAGCGGGAGGGCAGGAGCAGTTCTTC
CDR3aa: CASSYSVGLAGGQEQFF
abundance: -
j_gene: TRBJ2-1
v_gene: TRBV6-5
d_gene: TRBD2

CDR3nt: TGTGCCAGCAGCTTAAGGCGGGAGACGAGCTACGAGCAGTACTTC
CDR3aa: CASSLRRETSYEQYF
abundance: -
j_gene: TRBJ2-7
v_gene: TRBV7-2
d_gene: TRBD2

CDR3nt: TGTGCCAGCGGGAGCGGGCGGGCCACAGATACGCAGTATTTT
CDR3aa: CASGSGRATDTQYF
abundance: -
j_gene: TRBJ2-3
v_gene: TRBV12-3/TRBV12-4
d_gene: -

CDR3nt: TGCGCCAGCAGCTTGGGACAGGGAACGCAATCTTTCTTT
CDR3aa: CASSLGQGTQSFF
abundance: few
j_gene: TRBJ1-1
v_gene: TRBV5-1
d_gene: TRBD1

CDR3nt: TGCAGTGCTACAACCTCATACAGGCCAACTGAGCAGTACTTC
CDR3aa: CSATTSYRPTEQYF
abundance: -
j_gene: TRBJ2-7
v_gene: TRBV20-1
d_gene: -

CDR3nt: TGTGCCAGCAGTCCCGGGGATGAAGAAGGCGGCAATGAGCAGTTCTTC
CDR3aa: CASSPGDEEGGNEQFF
abundance: -
j_gene: TRBJ2-1
v_gene: TRBV28
d_gene: -